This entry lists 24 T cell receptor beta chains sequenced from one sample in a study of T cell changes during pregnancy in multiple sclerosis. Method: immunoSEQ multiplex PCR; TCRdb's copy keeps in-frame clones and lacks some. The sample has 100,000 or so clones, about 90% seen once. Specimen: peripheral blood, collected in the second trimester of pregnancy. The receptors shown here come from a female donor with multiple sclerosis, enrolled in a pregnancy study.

The CDR3 sequence: CASSQEYLGTSGTGELFF. The CDR3 DNA is TGCGCCAGCAGCCAAGAATACCTCGGGACTAGCGGGACCGGGGAGCTGTTTTTT. The rearrangement links TRBV4-1 to TRBJ2-2, with 12 bases that match TRBD2. Trimming took 0 bases from V and 5 from J; bases not matched to a gene: 7. Germline CDR1 reads MGHRA; CDR2 reads YSYEKL. The CDR3 has 18 residues.

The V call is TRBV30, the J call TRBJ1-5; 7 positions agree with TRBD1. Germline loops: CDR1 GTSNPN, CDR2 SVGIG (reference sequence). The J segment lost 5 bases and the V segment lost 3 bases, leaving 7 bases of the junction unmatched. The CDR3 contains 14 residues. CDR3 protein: CAWSRGWGDQPQHF. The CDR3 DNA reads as TGTGCCTGGAGCAGGGGGTGGGGGGATCAGCCCCAGCATTTT.

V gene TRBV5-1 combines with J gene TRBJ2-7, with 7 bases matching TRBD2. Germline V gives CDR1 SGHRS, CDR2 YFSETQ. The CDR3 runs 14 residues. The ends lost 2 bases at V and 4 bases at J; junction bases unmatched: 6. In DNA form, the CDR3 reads TGCGCCAGCAGCTTAGCGGGGAGCAATTACGAGCAGTACTTC. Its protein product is CASSLAGSNYEQYF.

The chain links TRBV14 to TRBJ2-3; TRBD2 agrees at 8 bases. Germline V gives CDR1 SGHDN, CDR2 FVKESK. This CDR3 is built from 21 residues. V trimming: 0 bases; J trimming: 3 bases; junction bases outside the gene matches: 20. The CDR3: CASSQDPVPGVPGGPTDTQYF. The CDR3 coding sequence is TGTGCCAGCAGCCAAGACCCGGTCCCGGGAGTTCCGGGAGGGCCGACAGATACGCAGTATTTT.

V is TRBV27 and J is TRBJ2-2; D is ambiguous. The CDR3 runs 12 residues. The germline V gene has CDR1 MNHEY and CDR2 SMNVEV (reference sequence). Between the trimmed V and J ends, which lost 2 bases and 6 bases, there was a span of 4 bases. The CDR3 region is CASSLTAGELFF. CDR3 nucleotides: TGTGCCAGCAGTTTAACGGCCGGGGAGCTGTTTTTT.

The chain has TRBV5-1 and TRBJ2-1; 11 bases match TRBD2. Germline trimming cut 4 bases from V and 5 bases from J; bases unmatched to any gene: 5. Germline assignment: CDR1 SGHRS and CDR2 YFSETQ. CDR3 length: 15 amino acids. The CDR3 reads CASSISGRANNEQFF. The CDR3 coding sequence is TGCGCCAGCAGCATTAGCGGGAGGGCGAACAATGAGCAGTTCTTC.

The CDR3 sequence is CASSSGTGSEQYF. In nucleotides, the CDR3 is TGTGCCAGCAGCAGCGGGACAGGAAGCGAACAGTACTTC. The rearrangement links TRBV7-9 to TRBJ2-7; D is perhaps TRBD1 (8 bases). With 5 bases removed from V and 10 bases from J, the gap between germline ends came to 18 bases. CDR3 size: 13 residues. Germline values: CDR1 SEHNR, CDR2 FQNEAQ (reference sequence).

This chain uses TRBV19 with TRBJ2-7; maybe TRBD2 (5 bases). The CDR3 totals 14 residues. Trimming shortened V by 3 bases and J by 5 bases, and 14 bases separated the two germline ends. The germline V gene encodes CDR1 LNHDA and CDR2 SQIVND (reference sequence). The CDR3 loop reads CASSISRGRDEQYF. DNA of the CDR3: TGTGCCAGTAGTATTTCCCGAGGGAGAGACGAGCAGTACTTC.

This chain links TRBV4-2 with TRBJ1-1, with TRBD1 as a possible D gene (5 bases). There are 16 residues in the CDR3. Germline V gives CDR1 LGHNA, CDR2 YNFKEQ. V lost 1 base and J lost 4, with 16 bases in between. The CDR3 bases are TGTGCCAGCAGCCAAGGGGGGGTAGGGACGGGCACTGAAGCTTTCTTT. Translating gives CASSQGGVGTGTEAFF.

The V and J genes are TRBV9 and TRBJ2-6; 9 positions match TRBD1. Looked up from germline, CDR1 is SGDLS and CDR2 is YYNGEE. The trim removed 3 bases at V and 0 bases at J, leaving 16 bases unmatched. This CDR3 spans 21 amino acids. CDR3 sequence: CASSDSPDRGARNSGANVLTF. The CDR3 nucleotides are TGTGCCAGCAGCGATAGTCCCGACAGGGGGGCCCGTAACTCTGGGGCCAACGTCCTGACTTTC.

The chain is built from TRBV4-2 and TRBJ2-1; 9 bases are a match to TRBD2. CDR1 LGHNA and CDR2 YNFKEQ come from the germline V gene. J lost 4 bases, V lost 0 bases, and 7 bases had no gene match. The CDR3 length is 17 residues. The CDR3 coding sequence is TGTGCCAGCAGCCAAGATTGGCGGCTAGCGGGGTACAATGAGCAGTTCTTC. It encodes CASSQDWRLAGYNEQFF.

The CDR3 is CASSIEPGQIYEQYF. The CDR3, as DNA: TGTGCCAGTAGTATAGAACCGGGACAGATCTACGAGCAGTACTTC. This chain links TRBV19 with TRBJ2-7; 7 bases agree with TRBD1. Trimming took 0 bases from V and 3 from J; bases not matched to a gene: 5. Germline V gene sequence: CDR1 LNHDA, CDR2 SQIVND (reference sequence). The CDR3 totals 15 residues. Full variable domain (missing parts from reference TRBV19 and TRBJ2-7): DGGITQSPKYLFRKEGQNVTLSCEQNLNHDAMYWYRQDPGQGLRLIYYSQIVNDFQKGDIAEGYSVSREKKESFPLTVTSAQKNPTAFYLCASSIEPGQIYEQYFGPGTRLTVT.

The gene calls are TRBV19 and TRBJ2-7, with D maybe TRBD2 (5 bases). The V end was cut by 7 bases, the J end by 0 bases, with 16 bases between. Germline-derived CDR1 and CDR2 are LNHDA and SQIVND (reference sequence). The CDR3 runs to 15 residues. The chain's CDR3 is CASTLTTGSSYEQYF. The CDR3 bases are TGTGCCAGTACCCTAACCACGGGAAGCTCCTACGAGCAGTACTTC.

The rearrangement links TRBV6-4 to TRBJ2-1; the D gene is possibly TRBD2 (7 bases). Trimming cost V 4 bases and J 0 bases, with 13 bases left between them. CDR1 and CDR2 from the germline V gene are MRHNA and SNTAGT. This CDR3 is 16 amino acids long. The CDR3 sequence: CASSVLGGRSYNEQFF. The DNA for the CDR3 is TGTGCCAGCAGTGTCCTCGGGGGGCGCTCCTACAATGAGCAGTTCTTC.

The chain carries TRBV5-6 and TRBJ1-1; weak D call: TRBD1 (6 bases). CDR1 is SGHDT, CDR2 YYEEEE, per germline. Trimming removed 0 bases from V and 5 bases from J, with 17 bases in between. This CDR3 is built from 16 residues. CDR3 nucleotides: TGTGCCAGCAGCTTGGCCGGTTTGGGGGCTAATACTGAAGCTTTCTTT. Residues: CASSLAGLGANTEAFF.

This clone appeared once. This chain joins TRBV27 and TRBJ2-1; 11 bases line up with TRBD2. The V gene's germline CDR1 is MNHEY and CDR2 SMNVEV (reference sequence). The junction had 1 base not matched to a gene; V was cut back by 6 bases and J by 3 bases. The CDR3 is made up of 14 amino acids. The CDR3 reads CASRTSGSYNEQFF. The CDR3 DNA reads TGTGCCAGCAGAACTAGCGGGAGCTACAATGAGCAGTTCTTC.

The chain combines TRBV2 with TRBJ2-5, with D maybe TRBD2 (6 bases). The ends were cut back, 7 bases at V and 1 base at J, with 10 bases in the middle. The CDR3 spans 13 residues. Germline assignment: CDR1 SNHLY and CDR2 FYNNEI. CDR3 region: CASNRDFQETQYF. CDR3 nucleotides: TGTGCCAGCAACCGGGACTTCCAAGAGACCCAGTACTTC.

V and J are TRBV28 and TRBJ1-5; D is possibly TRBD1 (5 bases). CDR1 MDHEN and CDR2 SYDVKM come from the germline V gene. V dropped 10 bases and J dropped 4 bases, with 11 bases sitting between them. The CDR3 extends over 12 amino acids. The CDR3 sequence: CAIEQGNQPQHF. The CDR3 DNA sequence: TGTGCCATCGAGCAGGGTAATCAGCCCCAGCATTTT.

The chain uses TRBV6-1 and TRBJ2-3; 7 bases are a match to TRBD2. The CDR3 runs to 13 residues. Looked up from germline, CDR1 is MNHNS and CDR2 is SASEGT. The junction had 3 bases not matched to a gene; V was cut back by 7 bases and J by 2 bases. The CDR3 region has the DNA TGTGCCAGCACGACTAGCATCACAGATACGCAGTATTTT. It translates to CASTTSITDTQYF.

Here the CDR3 DNA reads TGTGCCAGCAGTCCCAGGGCCGCGAGGACTGAAGCTTTCTTT. This codes for CASSPRAARTEAFF. The V gene is TRBV27, the J gene TRBJ1-1; tentatively, D is TRBD1 (5 bases). The CDR3 runs to 14 residues. Germline V gene data show CDR1 as MNHEY and CDR2 as SMNVEV (reference sequence). V lost 5 bases and J lost 5, with 15 bases in between.

In DNA form, the CDR3 reads TGTGCCAGCAGCTTCTACAGGGGGCAAGGCTACACCTTC. The encoded protein is CASSFYRGQGYTF. The V and J genes are TRBV7-9 and TRBJ1-2, with TRBD1 identical over 9 bases. Germline lookup yields CDR1 SEHNR and CDR2 FQNEAQ (reference sequence). The CDR3 is 13 residues long. Trimming took 3 bases from V and 8 from J; bases not matched to a gene: 4.

CDR3 bases: TGTGCCAGCAGCCGCCAGGGACTAGCGGGACTGAATGAGCAGTTCTTC. The encoded protein is CASSRQGLAGLNEQFF. This rearrangement joins TRBV27 to TRBJ2-1, with 13 bases identical to TRBD2. The V gene's germline CDR1 is MNHEY and CDR2 SMNVEV (reference sequence). The J segment lost 7 bases and the V segment lost 6 bases, leaving 9 bases of the junction unmatched. This CDR3 has 16 amino acids.

The CDR3 is CASSLAGSTYNEQFF. In DNA, the CDR3 is TGTGCCAGCAGCTTAGCGGGGAGTACGTACAATGAGCAGTTCTTC. The rearrangement links TRBV7-9 to TRBJ2-1; TRBD2 might be the D (5 bases). V was trimmed by 0 bases and J by 4 bases, leaving 10 bases between them. The CDR3 has 15 residues. Germline CDR1 and CDR2: SEHNR and FQNEAQ (reference sequence). Looking up the rest from reference TRBV7-9 and TRBJ2-1 gives the full variable domain: DTGVSQNPRHKITKRGQNVTFRCDPISEHNRLYWYRQTLGQGPEFLTYFQNEAQLEKSRLLSDRFSAERPKGSFSTLEIQRTEQGDSAMYLCASSLAGSTYNEQFFGPGTRLTVL.

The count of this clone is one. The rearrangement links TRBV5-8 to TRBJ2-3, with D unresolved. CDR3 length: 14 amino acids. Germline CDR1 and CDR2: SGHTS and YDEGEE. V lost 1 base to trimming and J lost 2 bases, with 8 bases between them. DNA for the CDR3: TGTGCCAGCAGCTTGTACGGTACCACAGATACGCAGTATTTT. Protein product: CASSLYGTTDTQYF.